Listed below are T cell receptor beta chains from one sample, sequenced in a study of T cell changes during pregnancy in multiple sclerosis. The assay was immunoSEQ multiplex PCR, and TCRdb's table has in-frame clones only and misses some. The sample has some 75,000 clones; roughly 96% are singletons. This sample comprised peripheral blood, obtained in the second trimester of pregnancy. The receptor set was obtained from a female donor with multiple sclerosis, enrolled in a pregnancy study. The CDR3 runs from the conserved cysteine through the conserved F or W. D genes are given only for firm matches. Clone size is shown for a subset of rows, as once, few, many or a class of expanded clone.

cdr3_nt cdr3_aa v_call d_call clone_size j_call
TGTGCCAGCAGCCACATGGGGCGACTAGCGGAGGACACCGGGGAGCTGTTTTTT CASSHMGRLAEDTGELFF TRBV4-2 TRBD2 - TRBJ2-2
TGTGCCAGCTCACCAAGTCAGGGTTGGAACAATGAGCAGTTCTTC CASSPSQGWNNEQFF TRBV18 - once TRBJ2-1
TGTGCCAGCGCGCTCGTCGGTTCAGGATACAATGAGCAGTTCTTC CASALVGSGYNEQFF TRBV28 - - TRBJ2-1
TGTGCCAGCAGGGGACAGGGACCGTTGAATCAGCCCCAGCATTTT CASRGQGPLNQPQHF TRBV6-1 TRBD1 - TRBJ1-5
TGCAGCGCCGGGACAATAAGGCTCAATGAGCAGTTCTTC CSAGTIRLNEQFF TRBV29-1 - - TRBJ2-1
TGTGCCAGCCAGGGGGCCGAAGCGTTGGGCTACACCTTC CASQGAEALGYTF TRBV27 TRBD1 - TRBJ1-2
TGTGCCAGCAGTTATAACCTCCGGGACAGGCATTACGAGCAGTACTTC CASSYNLRDRHYEQYF TRBV28 TRBD1 - TRBJ2-7
TGTGCCAGCAGCTCGCGACAGGGTGCCTACGAGCAGTACTTC CASSSRQGAYEQYF TRBV27 TRBD1 - TRBJ2-7
TGTGCCAGCAGCGACGGGGGGGGAGGGGGTCGAGAGACCCAGTACTTC CASSDGGGGGRETQYF TRBV13 TRBD2 - TRBJ2-5
TGTGCCAGTAGTGACTTTAGCAATCAGCCCCAGCATTTT CASSDFSNQPQHF TRBV19 - - TRBJ1-5
TGTGCCAGTTCGGCAGGCGCAAGCACTGAAGCTTTCTTT CASSAGASTEAFF TRBV19 - - TRBJ1-1
TGTGCCAGCAGCCAAGGACCGCCCGACAGGGGAAGGGGCTACACCTTC CASSQGPPDRGRGYTF TRBV14 TRBD1 - TRBJ1-2
TGTGCCAGCAGCCAGAGCGGGCCTAGCACAGATACGCAGTATTTT CASSQSGPSTDTQYF TRBV14 - - TRBJ2-3
TGTGCCTGGAGTGTGGCAGGGGGCTATGGCTACACCTTC CAWSVAGGYGYTF TRBV30 TRBD1 - TRBJ1-2
TGTGCCTGGACACGAGGCAGTGGCTATGGCTACACCTTC CAWTRGSGYGYTF TRBV30 - - TRBJ1-2
TGCGCCAGCAGAGTGCCGCGGGAGGGTATTGATGAGCAGTTCTTC CASRVPREGIDEQFF TRBV5-1 TRBD2 - TRBJ2-1
TGTGCCAGCAGCTTCAGGGTCGCTAATGAAAAACTGTTTTTT CASSFRVANEKLFF TRBV5-5 - - TRBJ1-4
TGCGCCAGCAGCTTGGCTGGGACAGGGGGCGGTCACCCTTTCCCGTACCAAGAGACCCAGTACTTC CASSLAGTGGGHPFPYQETQYF TRBV5-1 TRBD1 - TRBJ2-5
TGTGCCAGCAGCGCCGAAGGATGGAGCTCCTACAATGAGCAGTTCTTC CASSAEGWSSYNEQFF TRBV9 - - TRBJ2-1
TGCGCCAGCAGCCAAGACGGTCTGAAAGGCTACACCTTC CASSQDGLKGYTF TRBV4-3 - - TRBJ1-2